This TCR beta chain was identified during a study of T cells after yellow fever vaccination. The table lists this clonotype with many counts. MiXCR was run by TCRdb on the 5' RACE reads, yielding one entry per CDR3 protein. The data contain around 310,000 distinct CDR3 sequences, roughly 4.3% of them singletons. This CDR3 spans 15 amino acids. Germline loops: CDR1 SGHTA, CDR2 FQGNSA. Germline trimming cut 1 base from V and 5 bases from J; bases unmatched to any gene: 5. The clonotype was recovered from a man younger than 35 who received the YFV17D yellow fever vaccine. The specimen comprised PBMCs, sampled 5 days after the yellow fever booster vaccination. The genes are TRBV7-2 and TRBJ2-3; 8 bases agree with TRBD2. This CDR3 reads CASSLDRGGEDTQYF. The CDR3, as DNA: TGTGCCAGCAGCTTAGATCGGGGGGGAGAAGATACGCAGTATTTT.